A single TCR beta chain is shown here with its context. Its antigen is currently unknown. These data are taken from a study of T cells in Graves' hyperthyroidism and ophthalmopathy. Study-level findings and limits: Most clonotypes expanded in thyroid above 0.001 were likewise present in blood. From stable hyperthyroidism, ophthalmopathy was set apart by a 13 V-J model.

Researchers took RNA transcripts and amplified the TCR beta CDR3 regions from them. Researchers ran a first-round RT-PCR on the TCR CDR3 using the HTBI primer set. TCRdb independently ran MiXCR on the multiplex PCR reads; one entry per CDR3 protein. The data show approximately 350,000 distinct CDR3 sequences, approximately 14% seen once. Exclusion followed for patients with uncontrolled infection, other autoimmune disease, pregnancy or lactation. The CDR3 is 14 residues long. CDR1 and CDR2 from the germline V gene are MNHNS and SASEGT. After removal of 6 bases from V and 3 bases from J, the junction contained 3 bases not matched to a gene.

V is TRBV6-1 and J is TRBJ2-3; 10 nucleotides match TRBD1. The receptor comes from a woman aged 60-70 years with Graves' ophthalmopathy. The sample was blood. The CDR3 bases are TGTGCCAGCAGGACAGGGGGCTGGACAGATACGCAGTATTTT. Translating gives CASRTGGWTDTQYF.